Below, 15 T cell receptor beta chains from the same sample are listed, as sequenced in a study of regulatory T cells in long-lasting Graves disease. To make TCR beta libraries, researchers used iRepertoire HTBI primers and Arm-PCR of CDR3 regions. Via MiXCR, TCRdb re-called the multiplex PCR reads, giving one row per CDR3 protein. The sample has a few hundred thousand distinct CDR3 sequences, approximately 23% seen once. Noted time point: persistent/refractory GD, antithyroid drugs over 5 years with positive TRAb. Generation of the TCR library employed RNA extracted from PBMCs. This specimen was peripheral blood mononuclear cells (PBMCs), taken when the disease was refractory, from a patient treated with antithyroid drugs. Receptors were obtained from a woman aged 40 to 50 with Graves disease.

The CDR3 sequence: CASSETSGLSYEQYF. The CDR3, as DNA: TGCGCCAGCAGCGAGACTAGCGGGCTCTCCTACGAGCAGTACTTC. The V and J genes are TRBV5-1 and TRBJ2-7; 10 bases are a match to TRBD2. V was pared by 4 bases and J by 0 bases, with 4 bases of the junction left unmatched. This CDR3 is 15 amino acids long. CDR1 SGHRS and CDR2 YFSETQ come from the germline V gene. The complete variable domain, with remaining parts taken from reference TRBV5-1 and TRBJ2-7, reads KAGVTQTPRYLIKTRGQQVTLSCSPISGHRSVSWYQQTPGQGLQFLFEYFSETQRNKGNFPGRFSGRQFSNSRSEMNVSTLELGDSALYLCASSETSGLSYEQYFGPGTRLTVT.

This clonotype showed up many times. The chain uses TRBV6-5 and TRBJ1-4; no firm D call. In germline, CDR1 is MNHEY, CDR2 SVGAGI. Trimming removed 2 bases from V and 7 bases from J, with 11 bases in between. The CDR3 is 14 residues long. CDR3 nucleotide sequence: TGTGCCAGCAGTTACCTACGGCACATTGAAAAACTGTTTTTT. Its translation: CASSYLRHIEKLFF.

V gene TRBV7-9 combines with J gene TRBJ2-5; TRBD1 aligns across 7 bases. The V and J ends lost 2 bases and 4 bases, in that order; junction bases with no gene match: 16. Per germline, CDR1 SEHNR and CDR2 FQNEAQ (reference sequence). CDR3 size: 18 residues. CDR3 residues: CASSLRPPLVRGPETQYF. CDR3 DNA sequence: TGTGCCAGCAGCTTACGCCCTCCCCTTGTGAGGGGGCCAGAGACCCAGTACTTC.

The chain carries TRBV29-1 and TRBJ2-7, with TRBD1 matching 7 bases. V lost 3 bases and J lost 6; bases outside the gene matches: 5. Germline values: CDR1 SQVTM, CDR2 ANQGSEA. This CDR3 is 12 amino acids long. The chain's CDR3 is CSVDDRESEQYF. DNA for the CDR3: TGCAGCGTTGACGACAGGGAGTCCGAGCAGTACTTC.

This clonotype was recorded at least ten times. The chain couples TRBV7-8 to TRBJ2-7, with 7 bases matching TRBD1. The CDR3 runs to 14 residues. The germline V gene encodes CDR1 SGHVS and CDR2 FQNEAQ. V trimming: 5 bases; J trimming: 0 bases; junction bases outside the gene matches: 4. The CDR3, as DNA: TGTGCCAGCAGCATCCGGGACAGCTCCTACGAGCAGTACTTC. Its protein is CASSIRDSSYEQYF.

There are a few counts of this clonotype. The J gene is TRBJ2-2, the V gene TRBV6-6; D may be TRBD1 (7 bases). The length of the CDR3 is 17 residues. Germline CDR1 MNHNY, CDR2 SVGAGI (reference sequence). V was cut by 0 bases and J by 4 bases, with 15 bases left in between. The DNA for the CDR3 is TGTGCCAGCAGTTACTCGATTCGGCAGGGGGGCACCGGGGAGCTGTTTTTT. This translates into CASSYSIRQGGTGELFF.

This clonotype was observed at least ten times. The genes are TRBV28 and TRBJ2-7; no firm D call. Deletions cut 5 bases from V and 0 bases from J, with 5 bases between. The germline V gene encodes CDR1 MDHEN and CDR2 SYDVKM. The CDR3 contains 12 residues. CDR3 sequence (DNA): TGTGCCAGCAGTCCATACTCCTACGAGCAGTACTTC. This encodes CASSPYSYEQYF.

This clonotype was seen ten or more times. The rearrangement uses TRBV6-1 and TRBJ1-2; D not certain. V lost 7 bases and J lost 1, with 13 bases in between. This CDR3 comprises 14 residues. The germline gives CDR1 MNHNS, CDR2 SASEGT. The CDR3 here is CASIKDPDNYGYTF. The CDR3 region has the DNA TGTGCCAGCATCAAGGACCCGGATAACTATGGCTACACCTTC.

This clonotype came up many times. The DNA for the CDR3 is TGTGCCAGCAGCTTATCCGTCTCAACCTCGGGCTATGGCTACACCTTC. This encodes CASSLSVSTSGYGYTF. This rearrangement joins TRBV7-9 to TRBJ1-2, with unresolved D. V lost 2 bases and J lost 4, with 17 bases in between. The CDR3 spans 16 residues. The germline gives CDR1 SEHNR, CDR2 FQNEAQ (reference sequence).

A word on this clonotype: Being one base from a much bigger clone, this may be a read error. The rearrangement links TRBV2 to TRBJ1-2, with a possible D match to TRBD1 (5 bases). The germline gives CDR1 SNHLY, CDR2 FYNNEI. CDR3 length: 16 residues. The V end lost 4 bases, the J end lost 0 bases, and 15 bases lay between the germline ends. The CDR3 bases are TGTGCCAGCAGTGGATTGCTGGGGCCTCCTAACTATGGCTACACCTTC. Translated: CASSGLLGPPNYGYTF.

This clonotype was found many times. This chain links TRBV28 with TRBJ2-4; 7 nucleotides align to TRBD1. V shed 5 bases and J 0 bases; nucleotides not matched to a gene: 4. The CDR3 is 15 residues long. The V gene's germline CDR1 is MDHEN and CDR2 SYDVKM. The CDR3 region is CASSRQGLAKNIQYF. CDR3 DNA sequence: TGTGCCAGCAGTCGACAGGGATTAGCCAAAAACATTCAGTACTTC.

This clonotype was seen more than once but under ten times. The rearrangement joins TRBV29-1 to TRBJ1-1; 7 bases agree with TRBD1. This CDR3 contains 12 residues. From germline, CDR1 is SQVTM and CDR2 ANQGSEA. V lost 7 bases and J lost 7; bases outside the gene matches: 9. The CDR3 nucleotides read TGCAGCGCCAGACAGGGATTTAGTGAAGCTTTCTTT. Its translation: CSARQGFSEAFF.

This clonotype was detected many times. This sequence joins TRBV2 and TRBJ2-5, with 8 bases identical to TRBD1. This CDR3 is built from 13 residues. Losses at the gene ends were 10 bases for V and 1 base for J; bases not matched to a gene: 5. Per germline, CDR1 SNHLY and CDR2 FYNNEI. The CDR3 DNA follows: TGTGCCAAGAAGGGACAGGTCCAAGAGACCCAGTACTTC. Residues: CAKKGQVQETQYF.

The V and J genes are TRBV3-1 and TRBJ2-7; 7 bases line up with TRBD1. The CDR3 loop spans 15 amino acids. Germline lookup yields CDR1 LGHDT and CDR2 YNNKEL (reference sequence). Losses at the gene ends were 0 bases for V and 6 bases for J; bases not matched to a gene: 8. Here the CDR3 reads CASSQDGLPGGEQYF. CDR3 coding DNA: TGTGCCAGCAGCCAAGATGGACTCCCAGGGGGCGAGCAGTACTTC.

A word on this clonotype: The germline gene is not matched at one end of the junction; a read error may be the cause. The chain links TRBV5-1 to TRBJ2-7; no definite D call. Germline values: CDR1 SGHRS, CDR2 YFSETQ. This CDR3 has 14 amino acids. CDR3 sequence: CASSAYFDSYEQYF. In nucleotides, the CDR3 is TGTGCCAGCAGCGCCTATTTTGACTCTTACGAGCAGTACTTC.